Presented here are 2 T cell receptor beta chains from one specimen sequenced in a study of a mutant IDH1 vaccine in newly diagnosed glioma. TCRdb's table, derived via immunoSEQ multiplex PCR, lists solely in-frame clones and lacks some. The sample includes tens of thousands of clones, roughly 80% of them seen just once. The time point was: baseline, week 1 (first vaccination visit). Treatment here: pre-vaccination baseline after standard-of-care therapy. The material was PBMCs, obtained from a glioma patient treated with radiotherapy, temozolomide or both. These receptors came from a woman between 50 and 59 years old with glioma.

V gene TRBV4-2 combines with J gene TRBJ2-1; D tentatively reads TRBD1 or TRBD2 (6 bases each). The CDR3 extends over 15 amino acids. V was pared by 4 bases and J by 6 bases, with 16 bases between. The V gene's germline CDR1 is LGHNA and CDR2 YNFKEQ. The CDR3 region has the DNA TGTGCCAGCAGCCTCAATGTGGGGGGCTTCAATGAGCAGTTCTTC. It encodes CASSLNVGGFNEQFF.

This chain uses TRBV29-1 with TRBJ1-1; D is uncertain. The CDR3 is made up of 13 amino acids. The V end lost 4 bases, the J end lost 4 bases, and 13 bases lay between the germline ends. The germline V gene has CDR1 SQVTM and CDR2 ANQGSEA. CDR3 sequence reads: CSVAVREGTEAFF. The DNA for the CDR3 is TGCAGCGTTGCGGTGAGGGAGGGCACTGAAGCTTTCTTT.